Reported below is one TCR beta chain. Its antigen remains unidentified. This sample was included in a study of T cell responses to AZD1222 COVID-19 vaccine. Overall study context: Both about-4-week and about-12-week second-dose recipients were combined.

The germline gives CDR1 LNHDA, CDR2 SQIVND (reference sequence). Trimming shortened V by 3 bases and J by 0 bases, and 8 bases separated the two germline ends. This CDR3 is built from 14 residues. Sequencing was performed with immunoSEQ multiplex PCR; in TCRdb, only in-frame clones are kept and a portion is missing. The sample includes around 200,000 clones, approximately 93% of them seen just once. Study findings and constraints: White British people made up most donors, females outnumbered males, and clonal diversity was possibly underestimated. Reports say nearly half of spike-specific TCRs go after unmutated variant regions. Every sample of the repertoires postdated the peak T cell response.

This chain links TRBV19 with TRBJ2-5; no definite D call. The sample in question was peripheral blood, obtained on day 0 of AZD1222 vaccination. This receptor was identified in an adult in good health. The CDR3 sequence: CASSIYRDQETQYF. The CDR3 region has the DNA TGTGCCAGTAGTATTTACCGGGACCAAGAGACCCAGTACTTC.